The 31 T cell receptor beta chains reported below all come from one sample, sequenced in a study of T cells in women clearing cervical HPV infection. Profiling relied on immunoSEQ multiplex PCR, and the TCRdb table lists in-frame clones only, not all of them. There are tens of thousands of clones in the sample, with 7.5% to 9.5% held by the top ten. Source material: blood buffy coat. These receptors came from a woman between 18 and 75 years old with a cervical HPV16 infection that either progressed to CIN3+ or cleared (not recorded which).

On this clone: The CDR3 end is not reached by the read, which stops 3 residues before it; the germline J gene fills it in. The chain couples TRBV28 to TRBJ2-7, with 13 bases lining up with TRBD2. This CDR3 is 19 amino acids long. Germline V lookup: CDR1 MDHEN, CDR2 SYDVKM. V was pared by 3 bases and J by 3 bases, with 14 bases of the junction left unmatched. The CDR3 sequence is CASSFQGLGTSGNRYEQYF. The CDR3 DNA, read in part, is TGTGCCAGCAGTTTTCAGGGGTTGGGGACTAGCGGGAATCGCTACGAG.

As for this clone: The CDR3 is cut off 3 residues early in the read; its end comes from the germline J gene. Additional DNA sequences in this sample encode the identical CDR3. This chain links TRBV19 with TRBJ1-5; D possibly corresponds to TRBD1 (5 bases). This CDR3 has 13 amino acids. Germline CDR1 and CDR2: LNHDA and SQIVND (reference sequence). Trimming stripped 5 bases from V and 5 bases from J, with 10 bases between. The CDR3 sequence is CASSRQGYQPQHF. The sequenced CDR3 bases are TGTGCCAGTAGTCGGCAGGGATATCAGCCC.

A remark on this clone: The read comes to an end 3 residues before the CDR3 does, leaving the germline J gene to fill in the end. The genes are TRBV20-1 and TRBJ2-3, with TRBD2 matching 12 bases. Trimming removed 4 bases from V and 2 bases from J; junction bases left unmatched: 4. Germline V gene sequence: CDR1 DFQATT, CDR2 SNEGSKA (reference sequence). The CDR3 is 15 amino acids. CDR3 protein: CSATGTSGSTDTQYF. Partial CDR3 DNA: TGCAGTGCTACGGGGACTAGCGGGTCCACAGATACG.

As regards this clone: From the germline J gene comes the end of the CDR3, since the read stops 3 residues before it. The J gene is TRBJ1-5, the V gene TRBV6-2 or TRBV6-3, with D perhaps TRBD1 (6 bases). V lost 2 bases to trimming and J lost 7 bases, with 12 bases between them. The CDR3 is made up of 14 amino acids. Germline-derived CDR1 and CDR2 are MNHEY and SVGEGT. The CDR3 bases that were read are TGTGCCAGCAGTTACGGGGGGGCTGGGCAGCCC. Translation: CASSYGGAGQP. The whole CDR3 sequence is CASSYGGAGQPQHF.

Points on this clone: The read terminates 3 residues ahead of where the CDR3 ends, so the germline J gene completes it. The genes are TRBV19 and TRBJ2-3; maybe TRBD1 (6 bases). The CDR3 contains 15 residues. Germline V gene lookup returns CDR1 LNHDA and CDR2 SQIVND (reference sequence). The CDR3 DNA, read in part, is TGTGCCAGTAGTAAAGGGGGTAATAGCAATCAGCCG. Its protein is CASSKGGNSNQP. The entire CDR3 reads CASSKGGNSNQPQYF.

For this clone: The read gets to within 3 residues of the CDR3 end, and the germline J gene fills in the rest. The chain carries TRBV5-1 and TRBJ1-1; D remains ambiguous. The CDR3 consists of 13 residues. Trimming removed 3 bases at V and 3 bases at J, with 9 bases between. Germline CDR1 SGHRS, CDR2 YFSETQ. CDR3 region: CASSSPEDTEAFF. Partial CDR3 DNA: TGCGCCAGCAGCTCGCCAGAGGACACTGAA.

The CDR3 is CASSHDRGRRTEAFF. CDR3 DNA, as far as it was read: TGTGCCAGCAGCCACGATAGAGGCCGGCGGACTGAA. V gene TRBV7-2 combines with J gene TRBJ1-1; D uncertain. The missing CDR3 end, 3 residues past where the read stops, is filled in from the germline J gene. The V gene's germline CDR1 is SGHTA and CDR2 FQGNSA. The CDR3 sequence is 15 residues long. V lost 5 bases and J 5 bases, leaving 18 bases between the germline ends.

About this clone: The read ends 3 residues before the CDR3 terminus; that terminus is restored from the germline J gene. The rearrangement uses TRBV7-6 and TRBJ2-1; D is possibly TRBD1 (6 bases). V was trimmed by 5 bases and J by 9 bases, leaving 11 bases between them. The CDR3 length is 12 residues. Germline V gene sequence: CDR1 SGHVS, CDR2 FNYEAQ. The sequenced part of the CDR3 DNA is TGTGCCAGCAGCCCAAGGGACACTGAG. It translates to CASSPRDTE. The whole CDR3 sequence is CASSPRDTEQFF.

Comments on this clone: An end of the junction differs from the germline gene, which may be a read error. With the read ending 3 residues before the CDR3 end, the germline J gene is used to fill in that end. The gene calls are TRBV5-5 and TRBJ2-3; D remains ambiguous. Germline lookup yields CDR1 SGHKS and CDR2 YYEKEE (reference sequence). This CDR3 comprises 13 residues. The covered CDR3 bases are TGTGCCAGCAGCTTGGAGATTCCAGAGACG. This sequence encodes CASSLEIPET. The whole CDR3 sequence is CASSLEIPETQYF.

Note on this clone: The missing CDR3 end, 3 residues past where the read stops, is filled in from the germline J gene. The chain uses TRBV7-2 and TRBJ1-2, with D tentatively TRBD1 (5 bases). The CDR3 runs to 15 residues. CDR1 is SGHTA and CDR2 is FQGNSA in the germline V gene. The part of the CDR3 DNA that was read is TGTGCCAGCAGCCGCATTGTGCGGGGGTCTTCTGAC. It translates to CASSRIVRGSSD. The CDR3 in its entirety is CASSRIVRGSSDYTF.

About this clone itself: The DNA ends 3 residues before the CDR3 does, and the rest of the CDR3 is filled in from the germline J gene. The chain carries TRBV27 and TRBJ1-2, with TRBD1 as a possible D gene (6 bases). The CDR3 loop spans 12 amino acids. Germline V gives CDR1 MNHEY, CDR2 SMNVEV (reference sequence). V lost 2 bases to trimming and J lost 6 bases, with 7 bases between them. The DNA read from the CDR3 is TGTGCCAGCAGTTTACAGGGGAATGGC. Amino acid sequence: CASSLQGNG. The CDR3, in full, reads CASSLQGNGYTF.

As to this clone: The read terminates 3 residues ahead of where the CDR3 ends, so the germline J gene completes it. The chain uses TRBV13 and TRBJ1-3; D ambiguous. This CDR3 contains 13 residues. From germline, CDR1 is PRHDT and CDR2 FYEKMQ (reference sequence). Between the trimmed V and J ends, which lost 3 bases and 3 bases, there was a span of 6 bases. The CDR3 sequence is CASSFYGGNTIYF. Partial CDR3 DNA: TGTGCCAGCAGCTTCTATGGTGGAAACACC.

A note on this clone: The CDR3 end is not reached by the read, which stops 3 residues before it; the germline J gene fills it in. The chain uses TRBV18 and TRBJ1-1, with TRBD1 identical over 7 bases. The CDR3 loop spans 13 amino acids. Germline V gene sequence: CDR1 KGHSH, CDR2 LQKENI. This chain's CDR3 is CASSPAGGQEAFF. The part of the CDR3 DNA that was read is TGTGCCAGCTCACCCGCTGGGGGACAGGAA.

Comment on this clone: With the read ending 3 residues before the CDR3 end, the germline J gene is used to fill in that end. The chain links TRBV18 to TRBJ1-2, with D unclear. The CDR3 extends over 13 amino acids. With 0 bases removed from V and 6 bases from J, the gap between germline ends came to 8 bases. Germline CDR1 KGHSH, CDR2 LQKENI. CDR3 bases read: TGTGCCAGCTCACCACCAGGGCCGGATGGC. This codes for CASSPPGPDG. The full CDR3 protein reads CASSPPGPDGYTF.

For this clone: From the germline J gene comes the end of the CDR3, since the read stops 3 residues before it. V usage is TRBV2 and J usage is TRBJ1-6; D is possibly TRBD1 (6 bases). The CDR3 is 15 amino acids. Trimming pared 11 bases from V and 2 bases from J, leaving 16 bases between. CDR1 and CDR2 from the germline V gene are SNHLY and FYNNEI. The CDR3 region is CAGSQGRPYNSPLHF. Partial CDR3 DNA: TGTGCCGGGTCACAGGGTAGGCCCTATAATTCACCC.

Notes on this clone: Its ends do not fully match the called genes, so a read error is possible. The read comes to an end 3 residues before the CDR3 does, leaving the germline J gene to fill in the end. The V call is TRBV4-2, the J call TRBJ1-6; perhaps TRBD1 as D (5 bases). The CDR3 totals 15 residues. CDR1 and CDR2 from the germline V gene are LGHNA and YNFKEQ. The chain's CDR3 is CASSQDPGKNSPLHF. CDR3 DNA (partial): TGCGCCAGCAGCCAAGATCCAGGGAAAAATTCACCC.

Concerning this clone itself: The CDR3 end falls 3 residues outside the read, so it is completed with the germline J gene. The V gene is TRBV6-4, the J gene TRBJ1-2; a possible D gene is TRBD1 (5 bases). The CDR3 has 13 amino acids. Germline values: CDR1 MRHNA, CDR2 SNTAGT. CDR3 protein: CARPGLTTDTYTF. The sequenced CDR3 bases are TGTGCCAGACCGGGACTAACCACAGATACC.

A remark on this clone: Sequencing ends 3 residues short of the CDR3 end; the germline J gene provides the rest. The chain is built from TRBV7-7 and TRBJ2-4, with a possible D match to TRBD2 (5 bases). Germline V gene lookup returns CDR1 SSHAT and CDR2 FNYEAQ (reference sequence). The CDR3 is 13 residues long. The sequenced part of the CDR3 DNA is TGTGCCAGCAGGACGGAGGCGGGCTATGGT. This sequence encodes CASRTEAGYG. The full CDR3 sequence reads CASRTEAGYGQYF.

On this clone itself: The CDR3 extends 3 residues past the end of the read, so its final part is completed from the germline J gene. The rearrangement links TRBV14 to TRBJ2-6; tentative D call: TRBD1 (5 bases). The CDR3 has 19 amino acids. Per the germline V gene, CDR1 is SGHDN and CDR2 is FVKESK. Trimming took 1 base from V and 0 from J, leaving 16 bases between them. The covered CDR3 bases are TGTGCCAGCAGCCAAGTCTTCCAGGGCGGATTCTCTGGGGCCAACGTC. Translation: CASSQVFQGGFSGANV. The CDR3 as a whole reads CASSQVFQGGFSGANVLTF.

Remarks on this clone: The sequenced fragment ends 3 residues before the CDR3 boundary, so the rest is inferred from the germline J gene. The chain has TRBV20-1 and TRBJ2-1, with 7 bases identical to TRBD1. This CDR3 spans 16 amino acids. V lost 3 bases to trimming and J lost 3 bases; unmatched junction nucleotides: 11. Per germline, CDR1 DFQATT and CDR2 SNEGSKA (reference sequence). The sequenced part of the CDR3 DNA is TGCAGTGCTAGCGACCCGCGAACAGGGGTCTACAATGAG. Translation: CSASDPRTGVYNE. The complete CDR3 sequence is CSASDPRTGVYNEQFF.

A remark on this clone: Read data end 3 residues before the CDR3 end; the end is taken from the germline J gene. The identical CDR3 is also encoded by other nucleotide sequences in the sample. The V gene is TRBV19, the J gene TRBJ1-3; 7 bases are shared with TRBD1. Unmatched junction bases numbered 15, after V lost 1 base and J lost 0 bases. The CDR3 loop spans 20 amino acids. Germline CDR1 is LNHDA and CDR2 is SQIVND (reference sequence). CDR3 residues: CASSIVRPGQRTSSGNTIYF. Incomplete CDR3 DNA: TGTGCCAGTAGTATAGTCAGGCCGGGACAGAGAACTTCCTCTGGAAACACC.

As to this clone: Read sequence stops 3 residues before the CDR3 end, and the germline J gene provides the missing end. This chain connects TRBV7-9 to TRBJ2-2; no definite D call. CDR3 length equals 13 residues. The germline V gene encodes CDR1 SEHNR and CDR2 FQNEAQ (reference sequence). The CDR3 reads CASSLDRDEKLFF. CDR3 bases read: TGTGCCAGCAGCTTAGACAGAGATGAAAAG.

With regard to this clone: The read is 3 residues too short to cover the CDR3 end, so that end is filled in from the germline J gene. This chain uses TRBV6-4 with TRBJ2-7, with a tentative D call TRBD2 (5 bases). The CDR3 sequence is 15 residues long. The germline V and J ends were trimmed by 2 bases and 2 bases, with 13 bases remaining between them. In germline, CDR1 is MRHNA, CDR2 SNTAGT. The DNA read from the CDR3 is TGTGCCAGCAGTGACCCTCTAGCAGTCCCCTACGAG. It is translated as CASSDPLAVPYE. The full CDR3 sequence reads CASSDPLAVPYEQYF.

A remark on this clone: The CDR3 end lies 3 residues beyond the end of the read and is filled in from the germline J gene. This chain uses TRBV29-1 with TRBJ2-4; tentative D call: TRBD1 (6 bases). CDR1 is SQVTM, CDR2 ANQGSEA, per germline. CDR3 length: 13 residues. CDR3 residues: CSVEVSQGGGQYF. The CDR3 bases that were read are TGCAGCGTTGAAGTTTCACAGGGTGGAGGT.

In the case of this clone: The same CDR3 also results from other DNA sequences found in this sample. The part of the CDR3 DNA that was read is TGTGCCAGCTCCCCCGGGACTTACTCCTACAATGAG. This translates into CASSPGTYSYNE. The entire CDR3 reads CASSPGTYSYNEQFF. The chain joins TRBV18 to TRBJ2-1; D may be TRBD2 (6 bases). The read comes to an end 3 residues before the CDR3 does, leaving the germline J gene to fill in the end. In germline, CDR1 is KGHSH, CDR2 LQKENI. V shed 6 bases and J shed 0 bases, with 12 bases lying between them. The CDR3 covers 15 residues.

On this clone: The missing CDR3 end, 3 residues past where the read stops, is filled in from the germline J gene. Other DNA sequences within the sample encode an identical CDR3. The chain recombines TRBV2 with TRBJ2-7; 9 nucleotides agree with TRBD2. V was clipped by 5 bases and J by 2 bases; unmatched bases: 10. CDR1 is SNHLY and CDR2 is FYNNEI in the germline V gene. This CDR3 comprises 16 residues. CDR3 residues: CASSLTSGGHTYEQYF. CDR3 bases read: TGTGCCAGCAGTCTGACTAGCGGTGGGCACACCTACGAG.

About this clone: The sequence runs out 3 residues before the end of the CDR3; the remainder is reconstructed from the germline J gene. This chain joins TRBV5-1 and TRBJ1-2; 10 nucleotides line up with TRBD1. The germline V gene has CDR1 SGHRS and CDR2 YFSETQ. J lost 7 bases, V lost 0 bases, and 18 bases had no gene match. This CDR3 region has 19 residues. The CDR3 is CASSLAPPGLDRGLGGYTF. The covered CDR3 bases are TGCGCCAGCAGCTTGGCCCCACCCGGCCTTGACAGGGGGCTGGGTGGC. Together with reference TRBV5-1 and TRBJ1-2, the CDR3 gives the full variable domain: KAGVTQTPRYLIKTRGQQVTLSCSPISGHRSVSWYQQTPGQGLQFLFEYFSETQRNKGNFPGRFSGRQFSNSRSEMNVSTLELGDSALYLCASSLAPPGLDRGLGGYTFGSGTRLTVV.

On this clone: The read falls 3 residues short of the CDR3 end, and the missing part is taken from the germline J gene. This chain joins TRBV7-3 and TRBJ2-1, with TRBD1 matching 8 bases. The ends lost 6 bases at V and 3 bases at J; junction bases unmatched: 7. CDR3 length: 15 amino acids. From germline, CDR1 is SGHTA and CDR2 FQGTGA. CDR3 in amino acids: CASSETDRVYNEQFF. The DNA read from the CDR3 is TGTGCCAGCAGTGAAACGGACAGGGTCTACAATGAG.

To note about this clone: The DNA ends 3 residues before the CDR3 does, and the rest of the CDR3 is filled in from the germline J gene. This chain joins TRBV6-9 and TRBJ1-2; D not resolved. Germline loops: CDR1 MNHGY, CDR2 SVAAGI. The CDR3 has 22 amino acids. CDR3 loop: CASSYDFGVAALVLKSSYDYTF. The DNA read from the CDR3 is TGTGCCAGCAGTTATGACTTCGGGGTTGCCGCCTTGGTTCTCAAGAGCTCCTACGAC.

On this clone itself: Read sequence stops 3 residues before the CDR3 end, and the germline J gene provides the missing end. This sequence joins TRBV5-1 and TRBJ2-3, with D uncertain. This CDR3 region has 12 residues. Trimming took off 3 bases at V and 2 bases at J, with 4 bases between the two ends. From germline, CDR1 is SGHRS and CDR2 YFSETQ. The DNA read from the CDR3 is TGCGCCAGCAGCTCGTCCACAGATACG. Its protein is CASSSSTDT. The complete CDR3 reads CASSSSTDTQYF. The variable domain in full, completed from reference TRBV5-1 and TRBJ2-3, reads KAGVTQTPRYLIKTRGQQVTLSCSPISGHRSVSWYQQTPGQGLQFLFEYFSETQRNKGNFPGRFSGRQFSNSRSEMNVSTLELGDSALYLCASSSSTDTQYFGPGTRLTVL.

As concerns this clone: The read gets to within 3 residues of the CDR3 end, and the germline J gene fills in the rest. V gene TRBV13 combines with J gene TRBJ2-1; TRBD2 agrees at 10 bases. The germline CDR1 and CDR2 sequences are PRHDT and FYEKMQ (reference sequence). Trimming cost V 5 bases and J 5 bases; bases outside gene matches: 6. The CDR3 sequence is 15 residues long. The CDR3 region is CASSGGLASDNEQFF. CDR3 bases read: TGTGCCAGCAGCGGGGGACTAGCGTCGGACAATGAG.